Shown below are 30 T cell receptor beta chains from a single sample sequenced in a study of T cells in Graves' hyperthyroidism and ophthalmopathy. The CDR3 regions of TCR beta were amplified from RNA transcripts. TCR CDR3 underwent first-round RT-PCR with the HTBI primer set. TCRdb reanalysed the multiplex PCR reads using MiXCR and keeps one entry per CDR3 protein. This table has 300,000 to 400,000 distinct CDR3 sequences, 15% to 20% appearing once. The sample taken for sequencing was blood. The receptors derive from a woman aged 45-65 years with Graves' hyperthyroidism.

As for this clonotype: A much larger clone is a single base away; this may be a read error. The chain carries TRBV7-2 and TRBJ2-1; D ambiguous. Per germline, CDR1 SGHTA and CDR2 FQGNSA. The CDR3 totals 12 residues. For the CDR3, the DNA is TGTGCCAGCAGCTTATTTCACAATGGGCAGTTCTTC. Protein sequence: CASSLFHNGQFF.

This clonotype was seen at least ten times. The J gene is TRBJ2-5, the V gene TRBV28; TRBD2 matches 9 bases. Germline CDR1 and CDR2: MDHEN and SYDVKM. This CDR3 has 15 amino acids. The V and J ends lost 7 bases and 2 bases, in that order; junction bases with no gene match: 8. CDR3 sequence reads: CASNGAGGVQETQYF. The CDR3 region has the DNA TGTGCCAGCAATGGAGCGGGGGGCGTTCAAGAGACCCAGTACTTC.

J is TRBJ2-7 and V is TRBV20-1; D unresolved. Germline V gene lookup returns CDR1 DFQATT and CDR2 SNEGSKA (reference sequence). CDR3 size: 13 residues. Trimming removed 1 base from V and 0 bases from J, with 7 bases in between. Here the CDR3 DNA reads TGCAGTGCTAGAGTACTATCCTCCTACGAGCAGTACTTC. Translated: CSARVLSSYEQYF.

This clonotype appeared many times. The rearrangement links TRBV20-1 to TRBJ1-1, with 8 bases matching TRBD1. The CDR3 is 14 residues long. Germline values: CDR1 DFQATT, CDR2 SNEGSKA (reference sequence). V trimming: 5 bases; J trimming: 5 bases; junction bases outside the gene matches: 10. This CDR3 is CSALETGAGTEAFF. CDR3 DNA: TGCAGTGCTCTCGAGACAGGGGCTGGTACTGAAGCTTTCTTT.

A word on this clonotype: It may be a read error: a sequence one base away is much more abundant. The chain links TRBV12-3 or TRBV12-4 to TRBJ1-1; TRBD1 might be the D (5 bases). The V and J ends lost 6 bases and 3 bases respectively, with 14 bases between them. This CDR3 comprises 14 residues. CDR3 in amino acids: CASSPDRRDTEAFF. The CDR3 DNA reads TGTGCCAGCAGCCCCGACAGACGGGACACTGAAGCTTTCTTT.

The chain employs TRBV4-1 and TRBJ1-1; D gene ambiguous. The CDR3 spans 16 residues. V dropped 1 base and J dropped 1 base, with 13 bases sitting between them. CDR1 and CDR2 from the germline V gene are MGHRA and YSYEKL. The DNA for the CDR3 is TGCGCCAGCAGCCAAGGGCCGGGGTTTCGGAACACTGAAGCTTTCTTT. It translates to CASSQGPGFRNTEAFF.

This chain connects TRBV7-2 to TRBJ2-5, with unresolved D. This CDR3 has 15 amino acids. The germline V gene encodes CDR1 SGHTA and CDR2 FQGNSA. The V end lost 1 base, the J end lost 2 bases, and 11 bases lay between the germline ends. DNA for the CDR3: TGTGCCAGCAGCTTAGGAGGTGTAGGACAAGAGACCCAGTACTTC. This codes for CASSLGGVGQETQYF.

The chain employs TRBV12-3 or TRBV12-4 and TRBJ2-2; a possible D gene is TRBD2 (6 bases). Trimming took off 6 bases at V and 4 bases at J, with 18 bases between the two ends. The CDR3 is made up of 16 amino acids. The CDR3 region is CASSRLVSSGTGELFF. The CDR3 DNA follows: TGTGCCAGCAGCCGACTAGTGAGTTCTGGCACCGGGGAGCTGTTTTTT.

V gene TRBV6-1 combines with J gene TRBJ2-3; 10 nucleotides align to TRBD2. Germline V gene data show CDR1 as MNHNS and CDR2 as SASEGT. V lost 2 bases and J lost 4; bases outside the gene matches: 9. CDR3 length equals 17 residues. CDR3 sequence reads: CASSERLAGEAADTQYF. Here the CDR3 DNA reads TGTGCCAGCAGTGAAAGGCTAGCGGGAGAAGCGGCAGATACGCAGTATTTT.

The rearrangement uses TRBV10-3 and TRBJ2-1, with a possible D match to TRBD1 (6 bases). Per germline, CDR1 ENHRY and CDR2 SYGVKD. The V and J ends lost 8 bases and 5 bases respectively, with 19 bases between them. The CDR3 length is 15 residues. The CDR3 protein is CAIDDGPGVNNEQFF. Here the CDR3 DNA reads TGTGCCATCGACGACGGGCCAGGGGTAAACAATGAGCAGTTCTTC.

The chain links TRBV11-2 to TRBJ1-1; the match to TRBD1 covers 7 bases. Trimming took 2 bases from V and 5 from J; bases not matched to a gene: 8. The CDR3 has 15 residues. CDR1 SGHAT and CDR2 FQNNGV come from the germline V gene. The CDR3 bases are TGTGCCAGCAGCTTAAGGGCTTCGACAGGGACTGAAGCTTTCTTT. Protein sequence: CASSLRASTGTEAFF.

This clonotype came up a few times. V gene TRBV2 combines with J gene TRBJ1-1, with D tentatively TRBD1 (5 bases). V dropped 3 bases and J dropped 2 bases, with 10 bases sitting between them. CDR1 SNHLY and CDR2 FYNNEI come from the germline V gene. This CDR3 is built from 14 residues. DNA of the CDR3: TGTGCCAGCAGTGACAGGGCCCGAAACACTGAAGCTTTCTTT. Its translation is CASSDRARNTEAFF.

In its sample, this clonotype was seen many times. The chain employs TRBV13 and TRBJ1-2; a possible D gene is TRBD1 (5 bases). The CDR3 spans 16 residues. Trimming removed 2 bases at V and 1 base at J, with 14 bases between. In germline, CDR1 is PRHDT, CDR2 FYEKMQ (reference sequence). CDR3 sequence: CASSLWQTDYNYGYTF. The CDR3 DNA reads TGTGCCAGCAGCTTATGGCAGACAGATTATAACTATGGCTACACCTTC. Complete variable domain (other parts from reference TRBV13 and TRBJ1-2): AAGVIQSPRHLIKEKRETATLKCYPIPRHDTVYWYQQGPGQDPQFLISFYEKMQSDKGSIPDRFSAQQFSDYHSELNMSSLELGDSALYFCASSLWQTDYNYGYTFGSGTRLTVV.

The chain joins TRBV15 to TRBJ2-3; 8 bases are shared with TRBD2. CDR1 and CDR2 from the germline V gene are LNHNV and YYDKDF (reference sequence). The CDR3 has 16 amino acids. V was clipped by 4 bases and J by 0 bases; unmatched bases: 6. The CDR3 DNA sequence: TGTGCCACCAGCACCCCCCGGGGGGGGAGCACAGATACGCAGTATTTT. Its translation: CATSTPRGGSTDTQYF.

This clonotype was seen a few times. DNA of the CDR3: TGTGCCAGCATGGGGGGGGACGTCAGACCCTACGAGCAGTACTTC. Translating gives CASMGGDVRPYEQYF. This sequence joins TRBV5-6 and TRBJ2-7; 7 nucleotides line up with TRBD2. Germline lookup yields CDR1 SGHDT and CDR2 YYEEEE. V was clipped by 6 bases and J by 2 bases; unmatched bases: 11. This CDR3 spans 15 amino acids.

This clonotype was found many times. The V call is TRBV6-1, the J call TRBJ1-2; TRBD1 is a possible D gene (5 bases). V gave up 10 bases and J gave up 6 bases, with 12 bases separating them. CDR3 length: 11 amino acids. The germline V gene encodes CDR1 MNHNS and CDR2 SASEGT. The CDR3 DNA reads TGTGCCACGGGGGAGTCAGATGGCTACACCTTC. This sequence encodes CATGESDGYTF.

Turning to this clonotype: The conserved final phenylalanine or tryptophan is absent from the CDR3, which likely points to a read error. The chain is built from TRBV5-6 and TRBJ2-1; tentative D call: TRBD2 (5 bases). The length of the CDR3 is 15 residues. V was pared by 1 base and J by 2 bases, with 10 bases between. CDR1 and CDR2 (germline): SGHDT, YYEEEE. This CDR3 reads CASSLSSGTYNEQFL. CDR3 sequence (DNA): TGTGCCAGCAGCTTGTCATCCGGGACCTACAATGAGCAGTTCCTC.

Comments on this clonotype: A junction end diverges from the germline sequence, so it may reflect a read error. The rearrangement links TRBV11-3 to TRBJ2-2; 8 bases match TRBD1. Germline CDR1 SGHNT, CDR2 YENEEA. CDR3 length: 16 residues. CDR3 protein: CVSSSSGGANPGELFF. CDR3 DNA sequence: TGTGTCAGCAGCTCCTCAGGGGGCGCGAACCCCGGGGAGCTGTTTTTT.

This clonotype was observed a few times. The gene calls are TRBV28 and TRBJ2-4; D is perhaps TRBD1 (6 bases). CDR3 length: 18 amino acids. Germline lookup yields CDR1 MDHEN and CDR2 SYDVKM. Trimming stripped 1 base from V and 0 bases from J, with 16 bases between. CDR3: CASSLFDRSDLAKNIQYF. CDR3 coding DNA: TGTGCCAGCAGTTTATTTGACAGGTCCGACCTAGCCAAAAACATTCAGTACTTC.

This clonotype showed up just a few times. The junction departs from the called germline gene at one end, perhaps through a read error. The chain links TRBV28 to TRBJ1-4; TRBD1 agrees at 7 bases. CDR3 size: 16 residues. CDR1 and CDR2 from the germline V gene are MDHEN and SYDVKM. CDR3 nucleotide sequence: TGTGTCAGCAGTGTCCGACAGGGCGGATCGGCGGAAAAACTGTTTTTT. Protein product: CVSSVRQGGSAEKLFF.

The V call is TRBV20-1, the J call TRBJ2-5; D gene ambiguous. Trimming left V 1 base short and J 4 bases short, with 13 bases between. This CDR3 has 14 residues. Germline-derived CDR1 and CDR2 are DFQATT and SNEGSKA (reference sequence). CDR3 region: CSARASTYLETQYF. DNA for the CDR3: TGCAGTGCTAGAGCCTCGACATACCTAGAGACCCAGTACTTC.

This clonotype was observed once. The chain links TRBV20-1 to TRBJ1-4; D remains unclear. The CDR3 has 15 amino acids. CDR1 and CDR2 from the germline V gene are DFQATT and SNEGSKA (reference sequence). V shed 0 bases and J shed 8 bases, with 16 bases lying between them. The CDR3 here is CSARDSDGASEKLFF. CDR3 coding DNA: TGCAGTGCTAGAGATTCGGACGGCGCATCCGAAAAACTGTTTTTT.

This clonotype has more than one count but fewer than ten. This chain joins TRBV6-1 and TRBJ2-6; tentatively, D is TRBD1 (5 bases). Germline V CDR1 and CDR2: MNHNS, SASEGT. The CDR3 runs 16 residues. V lost 4 bases and J 1 base, leaving 11 bases between the germline ends. The CDR3 spells CASSGPGISGANVLTF. The CDR3 nucleotides read TGTGCCAGCAGTGGGCCAGGGATTTCTGGGGCCAACGTCCTGACTTTC.

In its sample, this clonotype was seen a few times. The chain recombines TRBV7-2 with TRBJ1-3; 7 nucleotides match TRBD1. The CDR3 extends over 16 amino acids. Trimming cost V 5 bases and J 9 bases; bases outside gene matches: 16. Germline lookup yields CDR1 SGHTA and CDR2 FQGNSA. The CDR3 is CASSAKKQGLRGTIYF. The CDR3, as DNA: TGTGCCAGCAGCGCCAAAAAACAGGGGCTCCGCGGCACCATATATTTT.

At least ten counts were recorded for this clonotype. The chain recombines TRBV28 with TRBJ1-1; no clear D gene. The CDR3 extends over 16 amino acids. The germline V and J ends were trimmed by 3 bases and 0 bases, with 14 bases remaining between them. Germline CDR1 and CDR2: MDHEN and SYDVKM. CDR3 sequence: CASSLSAVAMNTEAFF. The CDR3, as DNA: TGTGCCAGCAGTTTGTCGGCTGTAGCTATGAACACTGAAGCTTTCTTT.

Many counts were recorded for this clonotype. The rearrangement joins TRBV15 to TRBJ2-3; maybe TRBD2 (6 bases). The CDR3 is 16 residues long. The germline CDR1 and CDR2 sequences are LNHNV and YYDKDF (reference sequence). The V end was cut by 5 bases, the J end by 0 bases, with 15 bases between. The CDR3: CATSLGLSLSTDTQYF. The CDR3 region has the DNA TGTGCCACCAGCTTGGGACTGAGTCTCAGCACAGATACGCAGTATTTT. The whole variable domain, filled in from reference TRBV15 and TRBJ2-3, reads DAMVIQNPRYQVTQFGKPVTLSCSQTLNHNVMYWYQQKSSQAPKLLFHYYDKDFNNEADTPDNFQSRRPNTSFCFLDIRSPGLGDTAMYLCATSLGLSLSTDTQYFGPGTRLTVL.

V gene TRBV3-1 combines with J gene TRBJ2-2, with 15 bases that match TRBD2. CDR1 and CDR2 (germline): LGHDT, YNNKEL (reference sequence). The V segment lost 4 bases and the J segment 6 bases; nucleotides outside the gene matches: 3. This CDR3 has 16 residues. The chain's CDR3 is CASSLGLAGGPGELFF. The CDR3 DNA follows: TGTGCCAGCAGCCTCGGACTAGCGGGAGGGCCCGGGGAGCTGTTTTTT.

This clonotype was picked up many times. This rearrangement joins TRBV30 to TRBJ2-5; 14 nucleotides match TRBD2. The CDR3 totals 16 residues. Germline V gene lookup returns CDR1 GTSNPN and CDR2 SVGIG (reference sequence). V lost 5 bases, J lost 5 bases, and 10 bases stayed unmatched. The CDR3, as DNA: TGTGCCTGGGCCGCCTGGACTAGCGGGAGGTTTGAGACCCAGTACTTC. Amino acid sequence: CAWAAWTSGRFETQYF.

This clonotype was recorded a few times. V and J are TRBV28 and TRBJ2-2, with D possibly TRBD1 on 7 matching bases. The germline V gene has CDR1 MDHEN and CDR2 SYDVKM. This CDR3 contains 13 residues. V was clipped by 8 bases and J by 4 bases, with 11 bases between them. The CDR3 is CASQGGFTGELFF. The CDR3 DNA reads as TGTGCCAGCCAGGGGGGTTTCACCGGGGAGCTGTTTTTT. The whole variable domain, filled in from reference TRBV28 and TRBJ2-2, reads DVKVTQSSRYLVKRTGEKVFLECVQDMDHENMFWYRQDPGLGLRLIYFSYDVKMKEKGDIPEGYSVSREKKERFSLILESASTNQTSMYLCASQGGFTGELFFGEGSRLTVL.

This clonotype was found a few times. The V gene is TRBV27, the J gene TRBJ1-5; D may be TRBD1 (5 bases). CDR1 is MNHEY and CDR2 is SMNVEV in the germline V gene (reference sequence). V gave up 3 bases and J gave up 4 bases, with 10 bases separating them. The CDR3 consists of 14 residues. CDR3 sequence reads: CASSFYRGNQPQHF. The CDR3 nucleotides read TGTGCCAGCAGTTTCTATAGGGGAAATCAGCCCCAGCATTTT.